The present T cell receptor beta chain was sequenced within a study of blood T cell repertoires in COVID-19. The V gene's germline CDR1 is DFQATT and CDR2 SNEGSKA (reference sequence). This CDR3 contains 11 residues. Deletions cut 4 bases from V and 7 bases from J, with 10 bases between. Data came from immunoSEQ multiplex PCR; TCRdb stores just in-frame clones and leaves some out. The table shows over 100,000 clones, with 75% to 90% occurring only once. The chain employs TRBV20-1 and TRBJ1-1; no clear D gene. The TCR was taken from a woman aged 50 to 65 with acute or convalescent COVID-19. Specimen: peripheral blood. The CDR3 loop is CSAKEQHEAFF. The CDR3 nucleotides are TGCAGTGCTAAGGAGCAGCATGAAGCTTTCTTT.